Each of the 10 T cell receptor beta chains below was sequenced from the same sample in a study of blood T cell repertoires in COVID-19. Profiled with immunoSEQ multiplex PCR; TCRdb holds only in-frame clones, not every one. The sample contains approximately 93,000 clones, about nine tenths of which appear only once. Sequenced: peripheral blood. The origin of the receptors is a man between 45 and 60 years old with active or convalescent COVID-19.

This chain links TRBV6-2 or TRBV6-3 with TRBJ1-1; the D gene is possibly TRBD1 (5 bases). The CDR3 loop spans 16 amino acids. V was trimmed by 4 bases and J by 0 bases, leaving 15 bases between them. Germline-derived CDR1 and CDR2 are MNHEY and SVGEGT. This CDR3 reads CASSFGRQLLNTEAFF. Written as DNA, the CDR3 is TGTGCCAGCAGTTTTGGTCGACAGCTCTTGAACACTGAAGCTTTCTTT.

The V call is TRBV7-2, the J call TRBJ2-7; TRBD1 matches at 7 bases. J was trimmed by 4 bases and V by 2 bases; bases with no gene match: 8. The CDR3 consists of 15 residues. Germline values: CDR1 SGHTA, CDR2 FQGNSA. The CDR3 bases are TGTGCCAGCAGCTTACAGGGGGTCAACGTTTACGAGCAGTACTTC. Translated, it gives CASSLQGVNVYEQYF.

This chain joins TRBV7-6 and TRBJ2-1, with D possibly being TRBD1 (5 bases). The germline V gene has CDR1 SGHVS and CDR2 FNYEAQ. The CDR3 spans 16 residues. V dropped 2 bases and J dropped 8 bases, with 19 bases sitting between them. The CDR3: CASSLIGARGEDEQFF. The CDR3, as DNA: TGTGCCAGCAGCTTAATCGGTGCTAGGGGTGAAGATGAGCAGTTCTTC.

J is TRBJ2-7 and V is TRBV4-3, with TRBD1 matching 10 bases. The CDR3 loop spans 17 amino acids. Per germline, CDR1 LGHNA and CDR2 YSLEER. V gave up 1 base and J gave up 3 bases; unmatched junction bases: 9. The CDR3 DNA reads TGCGCCAGCAGCCAAGGTATACCGGGACAGGGGTACTACGAGCAGTACTTC. As protein: CASSQGIPGQGYYEQYF.

The chain is built from TRBV27 and TRBJ1-4, with 8 positions matching TRBD1. There are 16 residues in the CDR3. Germline CDR1 is MNHEY and CDR2 is SMNVEV (reference sequence). Losses at the gene ends were 3 bases for V and 10 bases for J; bases not matched to a gene: 13. The CDR3 coding sequence is TGTGCCAGCAGTTTTTGGGCAGGGGGCGATTTTGGAAAACTGTTTTTT. It encodes CASSFWAGGDFGKLFF.

The V gene is TRBV29-1, the J gene TRBJ1-1; TRBD1 might be the D (6 bases). CDR1 is SQVTM and CDR2 is ANQGSEA in the germline V gene. CDR3 length: 16 amino acids. Trimming left V 6 bases short and J 0 bases short, with 20 bases between. As DNA, the CDR3 is TGCAGCGTCCCCCGAGCCGGGACATACATGAACACTGAAGCTTTCTTT. The encoded protein is CSVPRAGTYMNTEAFF.

CDR3 residues: CASSLEATSVYNEQFF. In DNA form, the CDR3 reads TGCGCCAGCAGCTTGGAAGCGACTAGCGTCTACAATGAGCAGTTCTTC. This chain joins TRBV5-1 and TRBJ2-1; 8 nucleotides match TRBD2. Trimming removed 0 bases from V and 3 bases from J; junction bases left unmatched: 5. Germline-derived CDR1 and CDR2 are SGHRS and YFSETQ. The length of the CDR3 is 16 residues.

This rearrangement joins TRBV4-1 to TRBJ2-7, with 8 bases aligning to TRBD2. Looked up from germline, CDR1 is MGHRA and CDR2 is YSYEKL. Trimming removed 2 bases from V and 2 bases from J; junction bases left unmatched: 8. The CDR3 spans 16 residues. CDR3 sequence (DNA): TGCGCCAGCAGCCAATCAGCGGGAGTTACCCCCTACGAGCAGTACTTC. This translates into CASSQSAGVTPYEQYF.

The CDR3 nucleotides read TGCAGCGGACTTAGACAGTACCAAGAGACCCAGTACTTC. Amino acid sequence: CSGLRQYQETQYF. The V gene is TRBV29-1, the J gene TRBJ2-5, with D perhaps TRBD1 (5 bases). The CDR3 loop spans 13 amino acids. V lost 7 bases to trimming and J lost 0 bases, with 12 bases between them. From germline, CDR1 is SQVTM and CDR2 ANQGSEA.

The chain carries TRBV30 and TRBJ1-2, with TRBD1 matching over 7 bases. CDR3 length: 12 residues. In germline, CDR1 is GTSNPN, CDR2 SVGIG (reference sequence). V was pared by 8 bases and J by 8 bases, with 11 bases of the junction left unmatched. The CDR3 loop reads CASDREVRGYTF. CDR3 nucleotides: TGTGCCAGCGACAGGGAGGTCCGAGGCTACACCTTC. Together with reference TRBV30 and TRBJ1-2, the CDR3 gives the full variable domain: SQTIHQWPATLVQPVGSPLSLECTVEGTSNPNLYWYRQAAGRGLQLLFYSVGIGQISSEVPQNLSASRPQDRQFILSSKKLLLSDSGFYLCASDREVRGYTFGSGTRLTVV.